Listed below are T cell receptor beta chains from one sample, sequenced in a study of T cell responses to AZD1222 COVID-19 vaccine. TCRdb keeps only in-frame clones here, not all; method: immunoSEQ multiplex PCR. This table holds 150,000 or so clones, about 90% found once. The sequencing used peripheral blood, collected on day 0 of AZD1222 vaccination. The receptors were gathered from an adult in good health. Each CDR3 is given with its conserved first and last residue. The D gene is left open where the match is weak. The size of a clone is reported for some rows only, either as once, few or many, or as a class for expanded clones.

abundance,v_gene,j_gene,d_gene,CDR3aa,CDR3nt
-,TRBV7-2,TRBJ2-1,TRBD2,CASSSSRLAGAYNEQFF,TGTGCCAGCAGCTCTTCCCGACTAGCGGGAGCCTACAATGAGCAGTTCTTC
-,TRBV6-5,TRBJ2-7,-,CATKAGTFKAGEQYF,TGTGCCACCAAGGCCGGGACTTTTAAGGCGGGCGAGCAGTACTTC
-,TRBV19,TRBJ1-3,-,CASTPREGDTIYF,TGTGCCAGTACACCACGAGAAGGGGACACCATATATTTT
-,TRBV24-1,TRBJ2-1,TRBD2,CATSGWTSGSYNEQFF,TGTGCCACCAGTGGTTGGACTAGCGGGAGCTACAATGAGCAGTTCTTC
-,TRBV19,TRBJ1-5,TRBD1,CASSRIQGVGNQPQHF,TGTGCCAGTAGTAGGATACAGGGGGTGGGGAATCAGCCCCAGCATTTT
few,TRBV12-5,TRBJ1-1,-,CASAGGMNTEAFF,TGTGCTAGTGCCGGCGGGATGAACACTGAAGCTTTCTTT
-,TRBV30,TRBJ1-3,TRBD1,CACIGTGRSGNTIYF,TGTGCCTGTATTGGGACAGGACGCTCTGGAAACACCATATATTTT
-,TRBV7-9,TRBJ2-7,TRBD2,CASSLERDSYEQYF,TGTGCCAGCAGCTTAGAGCGGGACTCCTACGAGCAGTACTTC
-,TRBV15,TRBJ2-7,-,CATSRDLGSYEQYF,TGTGCCACCAGCAGAGATCTGGGCAGCTACGAGCAGTACTTC
-,TRBV6-6,TRBJ2-1,TRBD2,CASHEAGRALNEQFF,TGTGCCAGCCACGAAGCCGGGAGGGCCTTGAATGAGCAGTTCTTC
-,TRBV11-2,TRBJ2-7,TRBD1,CASSSPGQYYEQYF,TGTGCCAGCAGCTCACCGGGACAGTACTACGAGCAGTACTTC
-,TRBV11-3,TRBJ2-1,-,CASSLDKSLGHHYNEQFF,TGTGCCAGCAGCTTAGATAAATCTCTGGGACACCATTACAATGAGCAGTTCTTC
-,TRBV24-1,TRBJ1-5,TRBD1,CATSDPKTGDQPQHF,TGTGCCACCAGTGACCCAAAGACAGGGGATCAGCCCCAGCATTTT
once,TRBV6-5,TRBJ2-4,-,CASSYSPRIKNIQYF,TGTGCCAGCAGTTACTCGCCAAGAATCAAAAACATTCAGTACTTC
-,TRBV19,TRBJ1-1,TRBD1,CATRQGATEAFF,TGTGCCACCCGACAGGGGGCCACTGAAGCTTTCTTT
-,TRBV7-9,TRBJ2-1,-,CASSPRDQYNEQFF,TGTGCCAGCAGTCCCCGGGATCAATACAATGAGCAGTTCTTC
-,TRBV4-1,TRBJ2-7,-,CASSQVRTGTYEQYF,TGCGCCAGCAGCCAAGTCCGAACCGGGACCTACGAGCAGTACTTC